This TCR beta chain was obtained from a study of shared clonotypes between healthy human individuals. Study as a whole: Sampling drew on donors who were a couple of women and a few men aged 18 to 49. Study-level findings and limits: Roughly 5.3% of naive CD4 clonotypes were common to several donors.

Assay execution proceeded at the deep level. This table comes from immunoSEQ multiplex PCR, and its TCRdb copy is limited to in-frame clones, with some not included. Here the sample spans 760,000 or so clones, around 96% being singletons. The naive CD8 population came from CD45RO-negative cells selected for CCR7, without terminally differentiated effector memory CD45RA+ cells. The CDR3 runs 15 residues. CDR1 and CDR2 (germline): MGHDK, SYGVNS. About this clone: Its antigen is as yet unknown. The junction differs from germline at one of its ends, possibly a read error.

The chain recombines TRBV25-1 with TRBJ1-2, with D unresolved. Sequencing was carried out using naive CD8+ T cells sorted from blood. This clonotype was obtained from a man under 40 in good health. In DNA form, the CDR3 reads TGTGCCAGCAGTACAAACGCAGAACTGGGAAAGACCTATGGCTTC. The encoded protein is CASSTNAELGKTYGF.